This is a list of T cell receptor beta chains from one sample in a study of T cell repertoires in cytomegalovirus infection. TCRdb passed the reads through MiXCR, listing each CDR3 protein once. The table includes more than 200,000 distinct CDR3 sequences, 9.1% detected once. Source material: PBMCs. These receptors came from a human donor in good health (CMV status not recorded). Some clones in this sample may be carry-over from other donors' samples. The CDR3 runs from the conserved cysteine through the conserved F or W. The D gene is left open where the match is weak. Clone size is not always given. Where it is, it says once, few, many or a class for expanded clones.

j_gene: TRBJ1-2; abundance: many; v_gene: TRBV7-2; d_gene: .; CDR3nt: TGTGCCAGCAGCTTAGACGGGTATGGCTACACCTTC; CDR3aa: CASSLDGYGYTF
j_gene: TRBJ2-7; abundance: .; v_gene: TRBV6-2/TRBV6-3; d_gene: TRBD1; CDR3nt: TGTGCCAGCAGTCGGGACAGGGTCCCCTACGAGCAGTACTTC; CDR3aa: CASSRDRVPYEQYF
j_gene: TRBJ1-3; abundance: few; v_gene: TRBV28; d_gene: .; CDR3nt: TGTGCCAGCAGTGACCCTGGAAACACCATATATTTT; CDR3aa: CASSDPGNTIYF
j_gene: TRBJ2-2; abundance: .; v_gene: TRBV12-3/TRBV12-4; d_gene: .; CDR3nt: TGTGCCAGCAACCTCGTCTCGGGGACCGGGGAGCTGTTTTTT; CDR3aa: CASNLVSGTGELFF
j_gene: TRBJ2-7; abundance: many; v_gene: TRBV6-1; d_gene: .; CDR3nt: TGTGCCAGCAGCCGGGCGACAGGGGAGGGAATCTCCTACGAGCAGTACTTC; CDR3aa: CASSRATGEGISYEQYF
j_gene: TRBJ2-3; abundance: many; v_gene: TRBV7-8; d_gene: .; CDR3nt: TGTGCCAGCAGCCTGATGGAGGAGGGTAGTACGCAGTATTTT; CDR3aa: CASSLMEEGSTQYF
j_gene: TRBJ1-6; abundance: few; v_gene: TRBV28; d_gene: .; CDR3nt: TGTGCCAGCAGTTTACAGAGCTCCTATAATTCACCCCTCCACTTT; CDR3aa: CASSLQSSYNSPLHF
j_gene: TRBJ2-1; abundance: .; v_gene: TRBV7-9; d_gene: TRBD1; CDR3nt: TGTGCCAGCAGCTACGGACAGGGTGGATACCATGAGCAGTTCTTC; CDR3aa: CASSYGQGGYHEQFF
j_gene: TRBJ2-3; abundance: many; v_gene: TRBV28; d_gene: TRBD2; CDR3nt: TGTGCCAGCAGTTTGAGTGGGGGGGGTGGAGATACGCAGTATTTT; CDR3aa: CASSLSGGGGDTQYF
j_gene: TRBJ2-7; abundance: .; v_gene: TRBV20-1; d_gene: .; CDR3nt: TGCAGTGCTAGAGGAATCCACGAGCAGTACTTC; CDR3aa: CSARGIHEQYF
j_gene: TRBJ2-7; abundance: many; v_gene: TRBV7-2; d_gene: TRBD1; CDR3nt: TGTGCCAGCAGCCGAATTCGGACAGGCTCCTACGAGCAGTACTTC; CDR3aa: CASSRIRTGSYEQYF
j_gene: TRBJ2-7; abundance: few; v_gene: TRBV14; d_gene: .; CDR3nt: TGTGCCAGCAGCCCGCTACAGTCCGACTACGAGCAGTACTTC; CDR3aa: CASSPLQSDYEQYF
j_gene: TRBJ2-3; abundance: few; v_gene: TRBV11-2; d_gene: .; CDR3nt: TGTGCCAGCAGCTCCCAGGCTCCGGATACGCAGTATTTT; CDR3aa: CASSSQAPDTQYF
j_gene: TRBJ2-1; abundance: .; v_gene: TRBV12-3/TRBV12-4; d_gene: TRBD2; CDR3nt: TGTGCCAGCACCCAGAGGGTGAGCGGGGGTTTACAAGAGCAGTTCTTC; CDR3aa: CASTQRVSGGLQEQFF
j_gene: TRBJ2-5; abundance: .; v_gene: TRBV28; d_gene: .; CDR3nt: TGTGCCAGCAGTTTAATGGAGGTCCAGTACTTC; CDR3aa: CASSLMEVQYF
j_gene: TRBJ2-4; abundance: .; v_gene: TRBV7-2; d_gene: .; CDR3nt: TGTGCCAGCAGCTGGGGGGATGGGGCGGCCAAAAACATTCAGTACTTC; CDR3aa: CASSWGDGAAKNIQYF
j_gene: TRBJ1-1; abundance: few; v_gene: TRBV5-6; d_gene: .; CDR3nt: TGTGCCAGCAGCTTGTCGCCAGCCGGCACTGAAGCTTTCTTT; CDR3aa: CASSLSPAGTEAFF
j_gene: TRBJ1-2; abundance: many; v_gene: TRBV7-2; d_gene: TRBD1; CDR3nt: TGTGCCAGCAGCTCGGGTCCGACAGGGGCGGCTGGCTACACCTTC; CDR3aa: CASSSGPTGAAGYTF
j_gene: TRBJ1-3; abundance: .; v_gene: TRBV28; d_gene: .; CDR3nt: TGTGCCAGCAGGATAGGAGGGACAGGAAACACCATATATTTT; CDR3aa: CASRIGGTGNTIYF
j_gene: TRBJ2-7; abundance: many; v_gene: TRBV12-3/TRBV12-4; d_gene: TRBD1; CDR3nt: TGTGCCAGCAGTCCCCAGACAGGGGGTCTCTACGAGCAGTACTTC; CDR3aa: CASSPQTGGLYEQYF
j_gene: TRBJ1-1; abundance: many; v_gene: TRBV7-2; d_gene: .; CDR3nt: TGTGCCAGCAGCCTAGCGATGGGGGGAGAAGCTTTCTTT; CDR3aa: CASSLAMGGEAFF
j_gene: TRBJ2-3; abundance: many; v_gene: TRBV11-3; d_gene: .; CDR3nt: TGTGCCAGCACCGTCGGGAACAGGGTAACAGATACGCAGTATTTT; CDR3aa: CASTVGNRVTDTQYF
j_gene: TRBJ2-5; abundance: many; v_gene: TRBV19; d_gene: TRBD1; CDR3nt: TGTGCCAGTAGTGGTACAGGGGGATGGGAGACCCAGTACTTC; CDR3aa: CASSGTGGWETQYF
j_gene: TRBJ1-1; abundance: many; v_gene: TRBV7-2; d_gene: .; CDR3nt: TGTGCCAGCAGCCCCCAGGGAGTTCGCACTGAAGCTTTCTTT; CDR3aa: CASSPQGVRTEAFF
j_gene: TRBJ1-2; abundance: .; v_gene: TRBV29-1; d_gene: .; CDR3nt: TGCAGCGTTACAACGCAGGCGGAGTATGGCTACACCTTC; CDR3aa: CSVTTQAEYGYTF
j_gene: TRBJ2-1; abundance: many; v_gene: TRBV7-2; d_gene: .; CDR3nt: TGTGCCAGCAGCTTAGGGGGGGGCCTGGCCGAGCAGTTCTTC; CDR3aa: CASSLGGGLAEQFF
j_gene: TRBJ2-1; abundance: .; v_gene: TRBV5-1; d_gene: .; CDR3nt: TGCGCCAGCAGCTTGGGCCCCGAGAGGGGAAACAATGAGCAGTTCTTC; CDR3aa: CASSLGPERGNNEQFF
j_gene: TRBJ2-3; abundance: .; v_gene: TRBV15; d_gene: TRBD2; CDR3nt: TGTGCCACCAGCAGAGTCGGTAGCGGGGGAAATACGCAGTATTTT; CDR3aa: CATSRVGSGGNTQYF
j_gene: TRBJ1-1; abundance: .; v_gene: TRBV14; d_gene: .; CDR3nt: TGTGCCAGCAGCCAAGATTTATCGAACACTGAAGCTTTCTTT; CDR3aa: CASSQDLSNTEAFF
j_gene: TRBJ2-5; abundance: many; v_gene: TRBV7-2; d_gene: .; CDR3nt: TGTGCCAGCAGCCTTACCTTGGTGGAGACCCAGTACTTC; CDR3aa: CASSLTLVETQYF
j_gene: TRBJ1-1; abundance: many; v_gene: TRBV11-3; d_gene: .; CDR3nt: TGTGCCAGCAGCTTAGATCGATCCCCGAACACTGAAGCTTTCTTT; CDR3aa: CASSLDRSPNTEAFF
j_gene: TRBJ1-5; abundance: many; v_gene: TRBV7-4; d_gene: .; CDR3nt: TGTGCCAGCAGACTCGGAGGGGGCAATCAGCCCCAGCATTTT; CDR3aa: CASRLGGGNQPQHF
j_gene: TRBJ1-6; abundance: many; v_gene: TRBV7-2; d_gene: .; CDR3nt: TGTGCCAGCAGCTTAGGACAGAATTCACCCCTCCACTTT; CDR3aa: CASSLGQNSPLHF
j_gene: TRBJ1-2; abundance: many; v_gene: TRBV15; d_gene: .; CDR3nt: TGTGCCACCAGCAGAGGGGATTGGGGAGGCTACACCTTC; CDR3aa: CATSRGDWGGYTF
j_gene: TRBJ1-5; abundance: many; v_gene: TRBV20-1; d_gene: TRBD1; CDR3nt: TGCAGTGCTAGAACCCTGGGACAGCCCAATCAGCCCCAGCATTTT; CDR3aa: CSARTLGQPNQPQHF
j_gene: TRBJ1-1; abundance: many; v_gene: TRBV7-2; d_gene: TRBD1; CDR3nt: TGTGCCAGCAGCTTAGCCCAGGGGGGGACTGAAGCTTTCTTT; CDR3aa: CASSLAQGGTEAFF
j_gene: TRBJ1-5; abundance: many; v_gene: TRBV20-1; d_gene: TRBD1; CDR3nt: TGCAGTGCTGGGAGGGGACCCGGGACAGGGCTAACGAGCAATCAGCCCCAGCATTTT; CDR3aa: CSAGRGPGTGLTSNQPQHF